The 6 T cell receptor beta chains reported below all come from one sample, sequenced in a study of T cell responses to AZD1222 COVID-19 vaccine. Produced via immunoSEQ multiplex PCR; TCRdb's table is partial and in-frame only. The sample yields roughly 120,000 clones, about 85% seen once. Material: peripheral blood, obtained 28 days after the second AZD1222 dose. These receptors all come from an adult who received the AZD1222 COVID-19 vaccine.

The rearrangement joins TRBV27 to TRBJ2-7, with D possibly being TRBD2 (6 bases). CDR3 length: 15 amino acids. Trimming shortened V by 3 bases and J by 0 bases, and 12 bases separated the two germline ends. Germline assignment: CDR1 MNHEY and CDR2 SMNVEV (reference sequence). The CDR3 spells CASSFGGKSSYEQYF. The CDR3 coding sequence is TGTGCCAGCAGTTTTGGAGGGAAGAGCTCCTACGAGCAGTACTTC.

This sequence joins TRBV2 and TRBJ1-5; D is ambiguous. Germline CDR1 SNHLY, CDR2 FYNNEI. There are 16 residues in the CDR3. V lost 6 bases and J lost 2, with 17 bases in between. DNA for the CDR3: TGTGCCAGCAGGATGATGAGGGAGGATGGCAATCAGCCCCAGCATTTT. It yields the protein CASRMMREDGNQPQHF.

V gene TRBV5-1 combines with J gene TRBJ2-5; 8 bases agree with TRBD2. The CDR3 contains 14 residues. With V trimmed by 4 bases and J by 4 bases, 6 bases remained unmatched. Germline loops: CDR1 SGHRS, CDR2 YFSETQ. CDR3 bases: TGCGCCAGCAGCCTGGATAGCGGGGTAGAGACCCAGTACTTC. Translating gives CASSLDSGVETQYF.

This sequence joins TRBV6-5 and TRBJ1-1; 8 bases align to TRBD1. This CDR3 spans 14 amino acids. CDR1 and CDR2 (germline): MNHEY, SVGAGI. With V trimmed by 2 bases and J by 7 bases, 6 bases remained unmatched. This CDR3 is CASSYQGATDEAFF. In DNA form, the CDR3 reads TGTGCCAGCAGTTACCAGGGGGCTACGGATGAAGCTTTCTTT.

V and J are TRBV2 and TRBJ1-4; 7 bases map to TRBD1. This CDR3 is 13 amino acids long. The V and J ends lost 9 bases and 8 bases, in that order; junction bases with no gene match: 9. Germline values: CDR1 SNHLY, CDR2 FYNNEI. CDR3 sequence: CASTGASEEKLFF. For the CDR3, the DNA is TGTGCCAGTACAGGGGCTTCGGAGGAAAAACTGTTTTTT. The variable domain in full, completed from reference TRBV2 and TRBJ1-4, reads EPEVTQTPSHQVTQMGQEVILRCVPISNHLYFYWYRQILGQKVEFLVSFYNNEISEKSEIFDDQFSVERPDGSNFTLKIRSTKLEDSAMYFCASTGASEEKLFFGSGTQLSVL.

This chain joins TRBV28 and TRBJ1-1; TRBD1 agrees at 8 bases. Germline-derived CDR1 and CDR2 are MDHEN and SYDVKM. The CDR3 runs 16 residues. V trimming: 4 bases; J trimming: 6 bases; junction bases outside the gene matches: 13. For the CDR3, the DNA is TGTGCCAGCAGTTCAGGACAGGGTCTGGGGGGACCTGAAGCTTTCTTT. Translating gives CASSSGQGLGGPEAFF.